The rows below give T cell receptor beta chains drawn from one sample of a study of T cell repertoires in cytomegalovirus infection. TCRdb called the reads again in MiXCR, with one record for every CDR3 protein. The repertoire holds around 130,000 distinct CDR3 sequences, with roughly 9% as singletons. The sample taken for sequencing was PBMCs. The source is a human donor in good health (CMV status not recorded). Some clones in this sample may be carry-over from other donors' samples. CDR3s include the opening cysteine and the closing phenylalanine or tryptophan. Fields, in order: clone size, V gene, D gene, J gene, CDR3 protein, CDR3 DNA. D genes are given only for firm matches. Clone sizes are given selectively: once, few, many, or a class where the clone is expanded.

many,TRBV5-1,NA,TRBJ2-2,CASSPGWGATGELFF,TGCGCCAGCAGCCCTGGCTGGGGGGCGACCGGGGAGCTGTTTTTT
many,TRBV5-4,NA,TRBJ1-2,CASSLAATRSGYTF,TGTGCCAGCAGCTTGGCCGCTACACGGTCCGGCTACACCTTC
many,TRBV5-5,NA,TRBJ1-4,CASSPSLGQNEKLFF,TGTGCCAGCAGCCCATCCCTCGGACAGAATGAAAAACTGTTTTTT
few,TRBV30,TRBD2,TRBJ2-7,CAWSGGLAGYEQYF,TGTGCCTGGAGTGGGGGACTAGCGGGCTACGAGCAGTACTTC
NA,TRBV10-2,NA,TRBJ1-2,CASQGYGYTF,TGCGCCAGCCAGGGATATGGCTACACCTTC
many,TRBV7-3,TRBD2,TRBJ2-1,CASSLLGRLAGGNEQFF,TGTGCCAGCAGCTTATTAGGGAGGCTAGCGGGGGGGAATGAGCAGTTCTTC
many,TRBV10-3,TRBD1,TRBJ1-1,CAIIDGQGGTEAFF,TGTGCCATCATTGATGGACAGGGTGGTACTGAAGCTTTCTTT
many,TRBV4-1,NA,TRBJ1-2,CASSPGTSYGYTF,TGCGCCAGCAGCCCAGGGACGAGCTATGGCTACACCTTC
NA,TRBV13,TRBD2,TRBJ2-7,CASSQEAGRPGGEQYF,TGTGCCAGCAGTCAAGAGGCGGGGCGCCCGGGGGGCGAGCAGTACTTC
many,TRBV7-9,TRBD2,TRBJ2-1,CASSSLLAGAYNEQFF,TGTGCCAGCAGCTCCCTCCTAGCGGGGGCTTACAATGAGCAGTTCTTC
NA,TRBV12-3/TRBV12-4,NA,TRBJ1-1,CASARVPTEASF,TGTGCCAGCGCCCGGGTACCCACTGAAGCTTCCTTT
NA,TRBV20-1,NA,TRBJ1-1,CSARVGRDIGTEAFF,TGCAGTGCTAGAGTCGGGAGGGACATAGGCACTGAAGCTTTCTTT
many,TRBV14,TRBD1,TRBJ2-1,CASSLVQGAFNEQFF,TGTGCCAGCAGTTTAGTACAGGGGGCGTTTAATGAGCAGTTCTTC
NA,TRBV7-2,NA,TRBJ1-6,CASSFYSYNSPLHF,TGTGCCAGCAGCTTTTACAGCTATAATTCACCCCTCCACTTT
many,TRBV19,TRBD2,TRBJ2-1,CASTQTSGGGYNEQFF,TGTGCCAGTACTCAGACTAGCGGGGGTGGATACAATGAGCAGTTCTTC
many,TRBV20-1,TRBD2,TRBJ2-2,CSARDAAGGNTGELFF,TGCAGTGCTAGAGATGCAGCGGGGGGAAACACCGGGGAGCTGTTTTTT
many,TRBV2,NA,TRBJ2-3,CASNPTGDSSTDTQYF,TGTGCCAGCAATCCCACAGGGGACTCTAGCACAGATACGCAGTATTTT
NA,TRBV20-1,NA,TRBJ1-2,CSARWYHYGYTF,TGCAGTGCTAGATGGTACCACTATGGCTACACCTTC
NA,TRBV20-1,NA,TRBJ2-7,CSAGSLSSYEQYF,TGCAGTGCTGGATCCCTTAGCAGCTACGAGCAGTACTTC
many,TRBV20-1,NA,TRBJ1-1,CSAREWEYTEAFF,TGCAGTGCTAGAGAATGGGAGTACACTGAAGCTTTCTTT
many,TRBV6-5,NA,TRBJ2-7,CASSYKDRGGYEQYF,TGTGCCAGCAGTTACAAGGACAGAGGGGGCTACGAGCAGTACTTC
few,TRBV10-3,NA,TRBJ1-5,CAISDGGDNQPQHF,TGTGCCATCAGTGACGGAGGGGACAATCAGCCCCAGCATTTT
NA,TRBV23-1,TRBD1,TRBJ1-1,CASSGQGIGTEAFF,TGCGCCAGCAGTGGACAGGGAATAGGGACTGAAGCTTTCTTT
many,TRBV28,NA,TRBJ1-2,CASSVLQDYGYTF,TGTGCCAGCAGTGTCCTACAGGACTATGGCTACACCTTC
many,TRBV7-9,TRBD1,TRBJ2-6,CASSLRQGSASGANVLTF,TGTGCCAGCAGCTTACGACAGGGGTCTGCCTCTGGGGCCAACGTCCTGACTTTC
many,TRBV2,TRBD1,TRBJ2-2,CASRAGTGVTGELFF,TGTGCCAGCAGGGCCGGGACAGGGGTCACCGGGGAGCTGTTTTTT
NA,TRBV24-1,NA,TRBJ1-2,CATSDPLDRSNGYTF,TGTGCCACCAGTGATCCTCTTGACAGATCGAATGGCTACACCTTC
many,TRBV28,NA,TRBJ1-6,CASSLYEGSLHF,TGTGCCAGCAGTTTATACGAGGGAAGCCTCCACTTT
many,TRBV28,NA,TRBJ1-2,CAILRAEYGYTF,NA
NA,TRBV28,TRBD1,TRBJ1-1,CASSLTGKTEAFF,TGTGCCAGCAGCCTGACAGGGAAAACTGAAGCTTTCTTT
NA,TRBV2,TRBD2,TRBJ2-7,CASSETLGLAGTYEQYF,TGTGCCAGCAGTGAAACCCTAGGACTAGCGGGCACCTACGAGCAGTACTTC
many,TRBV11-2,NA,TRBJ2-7,CASSSEPSEQYF,TGTGCCAGCAGCTCGGAACCTAGTGAGCAGTACTTC